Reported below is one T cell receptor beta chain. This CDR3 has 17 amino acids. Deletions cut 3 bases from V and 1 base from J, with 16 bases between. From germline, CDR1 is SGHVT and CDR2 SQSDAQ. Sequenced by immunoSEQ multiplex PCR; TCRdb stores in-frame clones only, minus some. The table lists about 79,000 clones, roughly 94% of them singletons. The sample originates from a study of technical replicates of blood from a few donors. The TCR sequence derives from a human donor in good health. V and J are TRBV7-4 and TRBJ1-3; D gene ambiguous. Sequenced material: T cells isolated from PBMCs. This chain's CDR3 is CASSFIGSCGSGNTIYF. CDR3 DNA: TGTGCCAGCAGCTTCATCGGTTCCTGCGGGTCTGGAAACACCATATATTTT.